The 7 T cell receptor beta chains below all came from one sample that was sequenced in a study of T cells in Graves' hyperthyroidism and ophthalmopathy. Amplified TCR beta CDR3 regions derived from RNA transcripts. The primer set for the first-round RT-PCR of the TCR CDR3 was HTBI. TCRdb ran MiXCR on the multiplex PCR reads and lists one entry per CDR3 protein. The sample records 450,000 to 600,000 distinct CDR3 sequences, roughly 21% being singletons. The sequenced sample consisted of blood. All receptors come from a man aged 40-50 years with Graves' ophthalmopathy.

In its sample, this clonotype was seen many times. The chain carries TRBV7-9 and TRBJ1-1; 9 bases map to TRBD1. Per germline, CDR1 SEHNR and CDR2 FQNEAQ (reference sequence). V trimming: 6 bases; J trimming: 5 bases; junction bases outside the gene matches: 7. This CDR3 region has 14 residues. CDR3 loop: CASRENRGRTEAFF. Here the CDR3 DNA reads TGTGCCAGCAGGGAGAACAGGGGGCGGACTGAAGCTTTCTTT. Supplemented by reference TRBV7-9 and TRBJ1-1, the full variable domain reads DTGVSQNPRHKITKRGQNVTFRCDPISEHNRLYWYRQTLGQGPEFLTYFQNEAQLEKSRLLSDRFSAERPKGSFSTLEIQRTEQGDSAMYLCASRENRGRTEAFFGQGTRLTVV.

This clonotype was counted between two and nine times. Here the CDR3 reads CASGDGRGYTEAFF. Written as DNA, the CDR3 is TGTGCCAGCGGAGATGGCAGGGGTTACACTGAAGCTTTCTTT. V is TRBV2 and J is TRBJ1-1; D may be TRBD1 (6 bases). Germline CDR1 is SNHLY and CDR2 is FYNNEI. V was cut by 8 bases and J by 3 bases, with 16 bases left in between. The CDR3 length is 14 residues.

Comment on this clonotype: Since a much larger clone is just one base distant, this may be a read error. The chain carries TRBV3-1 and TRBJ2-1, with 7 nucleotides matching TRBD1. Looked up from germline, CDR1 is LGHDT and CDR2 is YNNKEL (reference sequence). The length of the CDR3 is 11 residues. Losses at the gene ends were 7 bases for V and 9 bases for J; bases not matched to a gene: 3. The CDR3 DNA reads TGTGCCAGCAACCGACAGGGTGAGCAGTTCTTC. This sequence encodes CASNRQGEQFF.

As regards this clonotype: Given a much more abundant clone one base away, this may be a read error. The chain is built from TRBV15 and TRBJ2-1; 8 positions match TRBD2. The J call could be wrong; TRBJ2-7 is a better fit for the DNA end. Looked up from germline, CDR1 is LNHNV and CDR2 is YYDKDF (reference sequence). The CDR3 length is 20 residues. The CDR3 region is CATSSTVPGLVLGSYNEQYF. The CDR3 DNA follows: TGTGCCACCAGCAGTACCGTCCCGGGACTAGTGTTGGGCTCCTACAATGAGCAGTACTTC.

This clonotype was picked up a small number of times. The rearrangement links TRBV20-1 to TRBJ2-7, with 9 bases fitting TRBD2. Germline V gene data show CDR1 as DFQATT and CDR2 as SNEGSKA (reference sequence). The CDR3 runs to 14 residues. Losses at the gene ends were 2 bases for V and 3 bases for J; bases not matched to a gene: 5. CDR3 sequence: CSARTAGGDYEQYF. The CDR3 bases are TGCAGTGCTAGAACCGCGGGGGGGGACTACGAGCAGTACTTC.

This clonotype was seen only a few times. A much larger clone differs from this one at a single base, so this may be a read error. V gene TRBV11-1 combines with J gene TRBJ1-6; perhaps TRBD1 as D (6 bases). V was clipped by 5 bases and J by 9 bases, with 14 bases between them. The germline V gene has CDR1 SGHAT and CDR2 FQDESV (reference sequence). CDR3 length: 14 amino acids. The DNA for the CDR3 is TGTGCCAGCAGCCTTCGGACAGAGGGTTCACCCCTCCACTTT. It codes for CASSLRTEGSPLHF. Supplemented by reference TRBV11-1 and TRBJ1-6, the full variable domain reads EAEVAQSPRYKITEKSQAVAFWCDPISGHATLYWYRQILGQGPELLVQFQDESVVDDSQLPKDRFSAERLKGVDSTLKIQPAELGDSAMYLCASSLRTEGSPLHFGNGTRLTVT.

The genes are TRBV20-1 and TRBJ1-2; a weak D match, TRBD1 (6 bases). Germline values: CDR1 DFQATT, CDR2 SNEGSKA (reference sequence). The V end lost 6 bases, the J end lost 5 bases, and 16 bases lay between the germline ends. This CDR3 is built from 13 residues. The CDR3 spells CSASPTGDYGYTF. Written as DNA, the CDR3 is TGCAGTGCATCCCCGACAGGAGATTATGGCTACACCTTC.